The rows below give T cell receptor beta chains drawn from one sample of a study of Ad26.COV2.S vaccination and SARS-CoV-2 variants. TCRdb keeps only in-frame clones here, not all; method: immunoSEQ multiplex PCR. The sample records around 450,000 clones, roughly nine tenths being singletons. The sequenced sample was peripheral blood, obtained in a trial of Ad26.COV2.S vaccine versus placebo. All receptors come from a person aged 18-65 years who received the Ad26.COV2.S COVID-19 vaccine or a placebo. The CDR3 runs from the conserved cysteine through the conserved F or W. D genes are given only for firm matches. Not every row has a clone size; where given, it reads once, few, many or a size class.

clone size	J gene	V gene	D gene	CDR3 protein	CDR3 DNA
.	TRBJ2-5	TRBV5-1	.	CASSLATNILETQYF	TGCGCCAGCAGCTTGGCCACAAATATTCTGGAGACCCAGTACTTC
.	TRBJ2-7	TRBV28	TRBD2	CASTPHSGSYEQYF	TGTGCCAGCACCCCACATAGCGGGAGTTACGAGCAGTACTTC
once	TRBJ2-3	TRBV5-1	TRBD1	CASSFTGARTDTQYF	TGCGCCAGCAGCTTTACAGGGGCGCGCACAGATACGCAGTATTTT
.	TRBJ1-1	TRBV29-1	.	CSVLRVFNTEAFF	TGCAGCGTGCTTCGGGTCTTTAACACTGAAGCTTTCTTT
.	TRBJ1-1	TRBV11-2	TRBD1	CASSLGETGEPEAFF	TGTGCCAGCAGCCTAGGTGAGACAGGGGAACCTGAAGCTTTCTTT
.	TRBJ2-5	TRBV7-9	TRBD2	CASSLSGSGETQYF	TGTGCCAGCAGCCTCAGCGGGAGCGGGGAGACCCAGTACTTC
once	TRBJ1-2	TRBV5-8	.	CASSLGPQGRDGYTF	TGTGCCAGCAGCTTGGGGCCACAAGGTAGAGATGGCTACACCTTC
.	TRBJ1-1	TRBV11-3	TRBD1	CASSVGTGGSEAFF	TGTGCCAGCAGCGTCGGGACAGGGGGCTCTGAAGCTTTCTTT
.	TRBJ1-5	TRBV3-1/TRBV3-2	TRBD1	CASSLQGANQPQHF	TGTGCCAGCAGCCTACAGGGGGCTAATCAGCCCCAGCATTTT
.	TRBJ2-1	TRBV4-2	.	CASSQGAEIYNEQFF	TGTGCCAGCAGCCAAGGAGCGGAGATCTACAATGAGCAGTTCTTC
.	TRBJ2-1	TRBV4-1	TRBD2	CASSQYSGSFNEQFF	TGCGCCAGCAGCCAATATAGCGGGAGTTTCAATGAGCAGTTCTTC
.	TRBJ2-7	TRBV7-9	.	CASSLGVIYEQYF	TGTGCCAGCAGCTTAGGAGTCATCTACGAGCAGTACTTC
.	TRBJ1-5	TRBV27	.	CASSLWGTTVSNQPQHF	TGTGCCAGCAGTTTATGGGGTACGACAGTTAGCAATCAGCCCCAGCATTTT
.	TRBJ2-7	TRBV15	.	CATSGSPYEQYF	TGTGCCACCTCTGGGTCCCCCTACGAGCAGTACTTC
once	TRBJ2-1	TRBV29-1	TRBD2	CSVPTSALDEQFF	TGCAGCGTGCCGACTAGCGCCCTGGATGAGCAGTTCTTC
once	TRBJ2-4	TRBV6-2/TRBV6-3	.	CASSTSGLAKNIQYF	.
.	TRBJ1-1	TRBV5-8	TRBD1	CASSLGGGPEAFF	TGTGCCAGCAGCTTGGGAGGGGGCCCTGAAGCTTTCTTT
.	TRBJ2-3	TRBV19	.	CASDRGRLTDTQYF	TGTGCCAGTGATCGGGGTAGACTCACAGATACGCAGTATTTT
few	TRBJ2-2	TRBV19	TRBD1	CASGQGTTGELFF	TGTGCCAGCGGACAGGGAACCACCGGGGAGCTGTTTTTT
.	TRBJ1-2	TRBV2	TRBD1	CASSEGDRGGYGYTF	TGTGCCAGCAGTGAAGGGGACAGGGGAGGCTATGGCTACACCTTC
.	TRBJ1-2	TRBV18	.	CASSPAGQGHGYTF	TGTGCCAGCTCACCTGCGGGCCAGGGCCATGGCTACACCTTC
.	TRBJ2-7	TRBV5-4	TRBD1	CASRSYGQGRTYEQYF	TGTGCCAGCAGATCTTATGGACAGGGGCGAACCTACGAGCAGTACTTC
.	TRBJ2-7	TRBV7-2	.	CASTKYRGGSSYEQYF	TGTGCCAGCACCAAATACAGGGGGGGGAGCTCCTACGAGCAGTACTTC
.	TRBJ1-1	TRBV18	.	CASSQDSNTEAFF	TGTGCCAGCTCCCAGGATTCCAACACTGAAGCTTTCTTT
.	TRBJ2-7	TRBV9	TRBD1	CASSHSGTGGDEQYF	TGTGCCAGCAGCCACTCCGGGACAGGGGGCGACGAGCAGTACTTC
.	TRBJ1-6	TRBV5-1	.	CASSLAGQANSPLHF	TGCGCCAGCAGCTTGGCTGGGCAGGCTAATTCACCCCTCCACTTT